The entry below gives a single T cell receptor beta chain sequence along with its context. Assay: immunoSEQ multiplex PCR; the TCRdb copy retains only in-frame clones and omits some. The data show 20,000 to 25,000 clones, about nine tenths seen once. This specimen comes from a study of T cell changes during pregnancy in multiple sclerosis. CDR1 and CDR2 from the germline V gene are SGHNT and YYREEE (reference sequence). J was trimmed by 4 bases and V by 0 bases; bases with no gene match: 4. This CDR3 contains 15 residues. The clonotype was recovered from a female donor in good health, enrolled as a control in a pregnancy study. The V call is TRBV5-4, the J call TRBJ2-1; 7 bases are a match to TRBD2. The starting material was CD8+ T cells from peripheral blood mononuclear cells, obtained in the first trimester of pregnancy. The CDR3 protein is CASSLGGRGYNEQFF. The DNA of the CDR3 is TGTGCCAGCAGCTTGGGCGGGAGAGGATACAATGAGCAGTTCTTC.